The source of this T cell receptor (beta chain) is a study of tumor and adjacent non-tumor tissue in lung cancer. V was trimmed by 6 bases and J by 5 bases, leaving 17 bases between them. CDR1 is MDHEN, CDR2 SYDVKM, per germline. The CDR3 runs 15 residues. TCRbeta libraries were built with three rounds of nested PCR, modified from ARM-PCR. TCRdb used MiXCR to reprocess the multiplex PCR reads, holding one entry per CDR3 protein. The sample records over 100,000 distinct CDR3 sequences, 60% to 80% being singletons. The template was RNA from unsorted bulk tissue. This receptor was taken from a woman aged 55-70 years with non-small cell lung cancer. This rearrangement joins TRBV28 to TRBJ2-1; TRBD1 might be the D (5 bases). Sequences were obtained from lung tumor tissue. DNA of the CDR3: TGTGCCAGCAGCCGAAGGGGCACGTCCCACAATGAGCAGTTCTTC. Encoded protein: CASSRRGTSHNEQFF. Using reference TRBV28 and TRBJ2-1 for the parts outside the CDR3, the full variable domain is DVKVTQSSRYLVKRTGEKVFLECVQDMDHENMFWYRQDPGLGLRLIYFSYDVKMKEKGDIPEGYSVSREKKERFSLILESASTNQTSMYLCASSRRGTSHNEQFFGPGTRLTVL.